The clone carrying this T cell receptor (beta chain) showed up just a few times. The sample comes from a study of graft-versus-host responses after intestinal transplantation. Plates contained about 200,000 CFSE-labeled responder cells and about 200,000 irradiated, violet-dye-labeled stimulator cells. Assay: immunoSEQ multiplex PCR; the TCRdb copy retains only in-frame clones and omits some. The sample records about 12,000 clones, 35% being singletons. This clonotype was sampled from a human patient who received an intestinal transplant. This specimen was alloreactive CD8+ T cells from a mixed lymphocyte reaction culture, taken before intestinal transplant. The subset: CFSE-low proliferating T cells sorted from roughly 6-day pre-transplant mixed lymphocyte reaction (GvH or HvG direction).

CDR3 region: CASSTSGTTYNEQFF. CDR3 bases: TGTGCCAGCAGCACTTCCGGGACGACATACAATGAGCAGTTCTTC. The chain employs TRBV28 and TRBJ2-1; D may be TRBD1 or TRBD2 (5 bases each). CDR3 length: 15 residues. The V gene's germline CDR1 is MDHEN and CDR2 SYDVKM. V lost 6 bases, J lost 4 bases, and 16 bases lay in between. The full variable domain, completed using reference TRBV28 and TRBJ2-1, is DVKVTQSSRYLVKRTGEKVFLECVQDMDHENMFWYRQDPGLGLRLIYFSYDVKMKEKGDIPEGYSVSREKKERFSLILESASTNQTSMYLCASSTSGTTYNEQFFGPGTRLTVL.